Listed below are T cell receptor beta chains from one sample, sequenced in a study of graft-versus-host responses after intestinal transplantation. For these receptors, no antigen is known. Clones were sequenced by immunoSEQ multiplex PCR, and TCRdb holds only the in-frame ones, with some missing. The sample comprises about 70,000 clones, about 94% of which are singletons, and around 0.51% rests with the top ten. The sequenced sample was unstimulated CD8+ T cells sorted from spleen or lymph node cells, obtained before intestinal transplant. These receptors were taken from a human donor who received an intestinal transplant. The conserved cysteine and the conserved F or W are not part of the CDR3 here. A D gene is named only where the DNA matches it firmly.

v_call	j_call	d_call	cdr3_aa
TRBV19	TRBJ2-1	NA	ASSTGETSSYNEQF
TRBV5-1	TRBJ2-7	NA	ASSSTLLGTVGEQY
TRBV7-9	TRBJ2-7	TRBD2	ASSIPTSGRAYEQY
TRBV11-2	TRBJ2-2	NA	ASGRPAQVPGELF
TRBV11-2	TRBJ2-7	TRBD1	ASSLDYPDRVPYEQY
TRBV10-3	TRBJ2-7	NA	AISGQALGSYEQY
TRBV27	TRBJ2-2	TRBD1	ASSGTDHTGELF
TRBV28	TRBJ1-2	NA	ASSLRGGYT
TRBV2	TRBJ2-7	NA	ASSETGTGAYEQY
TRBV5-4	TRBJ2-1	NA	ASSPFGYEQF
TRBV7-9	TRBJ2-2	TRBD2	ASSPTSGRRAGELF
TRBV27	TRBJ1-2	TRBD1	ASSLGTGVGYGYT
TRBV23-1	TRBJ2-1	NA	ASSQGCRPRNEQF
TRBV5-1	TRBJ1-2	NA	ASSLQGTYGYT
TRBV27	TRBJ1-1	NA	ASSLRLPTEAF
TRBV20-1	TRBJ2-1	NA	SARRNNEQF
TRBV18	TRBJ1-4	NA	ASSPAANNEKLF
TRBV11-3	TRBJ2-7	NA	ASSTNYEQY
TRBV7-6	TRBJ2-7	NA	ASSLGAPSDSYEQY
TRBV28	TRBJ1-5	NA	ASSSDGYLHYSNQPQH